This entry concerns a single T cell receptor beta chain. Its specific antigen is unknown. The sample holds no much larger clone one base away, and base qualities are not on file. Relative to germline, V is 2 bases shorter and J is 3 bases shorter, with 6 bases between their ends. Sequences SGHNT (CDR1) and YYREEE (CDR2) are obtained from the germline V gene (reference sequence). Inclusive of the bounding cysteine and phenylalanine, the CDR3 is 12 residues long. Just CDR3 DNA is preserved here, 36 bases in frame from base 1. The data stem from a study of shared clonotypes between healthy human individuals (dated by TCRdb to between 2020 and 2021). In terms of the full investigation: A few men and two women, aged 18 to 49 years, made up the cohort. Per donor, leukapheresis produced somewhere between about 0.8 and 9 billion PBMCs. For each donor, CD4 naive and CD4 memory were each run on three plates, CD8 naive on two plates, and CD8 memory on one plate. The study deeply sequenced blood TCR repertoires of five healthy adults to estimate repertoire size and the extent of clonotype sharing between individuals. To increase sequencing depth and limit assay-specific biases, different laboratories used diverse techniques to prepare libraries and sequence TCR repertoires. Overall study outcomes, separate from this receptor: Rarefaction of sorted-subset datasets indicated incomplete sequencing despite the large sequencing depth. Only blood was sampled, and tissue TCR repertoires likely differ from those in blood. Naive subsets generally had larger estimated clonotype richness than memory subsets. Sharing across a handful of donors was observed for about 5% of naive CD4, 3% to 4% of naive CD8, about 2.3% of memory CD4, and approximately 0.41% of memory CD8 clonotypes. Pairwise subsampling led to the expectation that sequencing depth would affect the degree of clonotype sharing among donors. Compared with non-shared clonotypes, clonotypes shared by all four sorted-subset donors had higher generation probabilities. The small number of donors limited the genetic and exposure-history diversity represented.

The donors were healthy, HIV-negative adults with no recently reported acute infections or vaccinations. Only Caucasian adults living in Nashville, Tennessee, USA were represented among the donors. CD4+ T cells were enriched through magnetic negative selection, after which naive cells were positively selected on CD45RA and the remaining negative fraction served as the memory subset. Blood was obtained by leukapheresis, after which PBMCs were separated by Ficoll-Histopaque density gradient centrifugation and cryopreserved in liquid nitrogen vapor phase. Analytical flow cytometry was used to check the purity and quantity of every magnetically sorted T cell population. Genomic DNA was isolated from each sorted fraction and quantified by UV absorbance on a Nanodrop 2000c. TCR CDR3 regions were amplified from genomic DNA by multiplex PCR using the deep immunoSEQ assay. For each cell subset, the extracted genomic DNA was distributed evenly across all wells of several immunoSEQ 96-well plates, and each plate served as one replicate. Each replicate PCR for sorted subsets received around 210 ng genomic DNA, equal to around 32,000 T cell genomes. Purified libraries were measured with a Qubit 3.0 fluorometer, size-checked on a Bioanalyzer 2100, and measured again with the KAPA Library Quantification kit. A separate single-read 150-cycle Illumina NextSeq 550 flow cell was used to sequence each immunoSEQ 96-well plate. The original pipeline was this. The immunoSEQ output contained only junctional sequences without quality scores, so filtering could not match that applied to full-length reads. Sequences were annotated with PyIR, a Python wrapper for IgBLAST v1.9, using IMGT germline references to assign V/J genes and CDR3. Reads were removed for weak V/J assignments (E-value above 1e-6), missing CDR3, stop codons, out-of-frame junctions, or ambiguous translated residues. V3J clonotypes were defined as sequences sharing an identical inferred V gene, J gene, and CDR3 amino acid sequence. Percentage overlap between repertoires was calculated by dividing the number of shared unique clonotypes by the size of the smaller repertoire. Three approaches were used to assess repertoire richness: RTK rarefaction, the Chao1 estimator, and Recon v2.1 estimates of unobserved clonotypes. OLGA was used to compute generation probabilities for all TCRbeta clonotypes that the gDNA method yielded from a handful of donors. TCRdb limited this immuneACCESS table to in-frame rearrangements with V and J called. A share of clones is missing; checked studies link under half to unresolved V genes, and the rest is unexplained. D and trimming were read from the DNA, whereas the V and J calls and clone size are those reported in that table. The sample includes 740,000 or so clones, with roughly 72% observed a single time. The ten largest clones add up to 1.5% to 2% of the sample.

The sequenced material came from memory CD4+ T cells sorted from blood. Read against the paper, the sample's cell subset or site label means: CD45RA-negative fraction. The sequence came from a woman in her 30s in good health. The rearrangement combines TRBV5-4 with TRBJ2-7; TRBD2 might be the D gene, on 5 matching bases. The CDR3 region has the sequence CASSFGGYEQYF. Read as DNA, the sequence is TGTGCCAGCAGCTTTGGAGGCTACGAGCAGTACTTC.